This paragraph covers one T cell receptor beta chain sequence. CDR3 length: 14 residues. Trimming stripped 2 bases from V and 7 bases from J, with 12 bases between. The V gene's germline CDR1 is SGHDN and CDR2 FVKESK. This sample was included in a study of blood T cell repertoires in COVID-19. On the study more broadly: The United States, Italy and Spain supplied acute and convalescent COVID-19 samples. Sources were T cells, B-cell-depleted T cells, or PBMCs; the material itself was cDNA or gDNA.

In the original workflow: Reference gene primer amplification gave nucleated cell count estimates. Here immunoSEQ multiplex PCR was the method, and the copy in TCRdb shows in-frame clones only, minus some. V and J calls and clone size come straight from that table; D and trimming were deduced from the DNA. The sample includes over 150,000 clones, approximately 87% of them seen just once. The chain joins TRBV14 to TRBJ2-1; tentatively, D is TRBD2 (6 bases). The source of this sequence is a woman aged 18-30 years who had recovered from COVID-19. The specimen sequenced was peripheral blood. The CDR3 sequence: CASSQSGRGNEQFF. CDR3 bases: TGTGCCAGCAGCCAAAGCGGGCGAGGGAATGAGCAGTTCTTC.